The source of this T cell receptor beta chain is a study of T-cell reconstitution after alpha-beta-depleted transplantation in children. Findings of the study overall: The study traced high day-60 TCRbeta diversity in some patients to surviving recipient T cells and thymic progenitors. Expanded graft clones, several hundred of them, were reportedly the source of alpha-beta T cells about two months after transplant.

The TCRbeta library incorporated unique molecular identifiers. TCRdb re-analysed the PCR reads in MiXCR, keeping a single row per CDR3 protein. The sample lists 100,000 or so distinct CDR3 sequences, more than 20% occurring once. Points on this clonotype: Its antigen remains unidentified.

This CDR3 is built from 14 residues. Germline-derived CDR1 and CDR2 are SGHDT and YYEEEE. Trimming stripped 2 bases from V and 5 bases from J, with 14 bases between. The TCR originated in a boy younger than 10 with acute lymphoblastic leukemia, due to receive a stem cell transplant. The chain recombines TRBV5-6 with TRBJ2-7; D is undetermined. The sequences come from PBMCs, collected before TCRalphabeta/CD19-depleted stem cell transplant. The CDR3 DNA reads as TGTGCCAGCAGCTTCGTTATCGGATTCGACGAGCAGTACTTC. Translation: CASSFVIGFDEQYF.